This entry features one TCR beta chain sequence. Its specificity is unknown. The V gene's germline CDR1 is SGHRS and CDR2 YFSETQ. This CDR3 comprises 12 residues. The ends were cut back, 4 bases at V and 5 bases at J, with 10 bases in the middle. The table came from immunoSEQ multiplex PCR; TCRdb's copy has only in-frame clones and leaves some out. This repertoire shows about 76,000 clones, just under 85% found once; its top ten account for around 1.8%. These data are taken from a study of OX40 agonist ivuxolimab in advanced cancers. Study at large: Dosing consisted of intravenous ivuxolimab at 0.01 to 10 mg/kg every 2 weeks. Those treated in dose escalation had hepatocellular carcinoma, melanoma, renal cell cancer or head and neck cancer. Three partial responders included one hepatocellular carcinoma patient and two cutaneous melanoma patients.

Points from the study as a whole: It was not determined which antigens were specifically recognized by the peripheral T cells that had undergone clonal expansion.

Here the sequenced sample was CD4+ or CD8+ T cells sorted from blood, taken in a trial of the OX40 agonist ivuxolimab. The receptor was isolated from an adult with an advanced solid tumor such as melanoma, head and neck, liver or kidney cancer. V is TRBV5-1 and J is TRBJ2-7; D possibly corresponds to TRBD1 (6 bases). This CDR3 reads CASSVQGNEQYF. CDR3 nucleotide sequence: TGCGCCAGCAGCGTACAGGGAAACGAGCAGTACTTC. The full variable domain, rest sourced from reference TRBV5-1 and TRBJ2-7, is KAGVTQTPRYLIKTRGQQVTLSCSPISGHRSVSWYQQTPGQGLQFLFEYFSETQRNKGNFPGRFSGRQFSNSRSEMNVSTLELGDSALYLCASSVQGNEQYFGPGTRLTVT.